This TCR beta chain was profiled in a study of OX40 agonist ivuxolimab in advanced cancers. Clones were read by immunoSEQ multiplex PCR, and TCRdb kept only the in-frame ones, dropping some. In the table there are tens of thousands of clones, nearly 90% of which are singletons. This TCR derives from an adult with an advanced solid tumor such as melanoma, head and neck, liver or kidney cancer. The sequencing here drew on CD4+ or CD8+ T cells sorted from blood, taken in a trial of the OX40 agonist ivuxolimab.

CDR3 protein: CASSPGRAHTEAFF. Here the CDR3 DNA reads TGCGCCAGCAGCCCCGGCAGGGCGCACACTGAAGCTTTCTTT. This rearrangement joins TRBV5-1 to TRBJ1-1; TRBD1 might be the D (5 bases). Per germline, CDR1 SGHRS and CDR2 YFSETQ. Trimming took 4 bases from V and 3 from J, leaving 13 bases between them. The length of the CDR3 is 14 residues.